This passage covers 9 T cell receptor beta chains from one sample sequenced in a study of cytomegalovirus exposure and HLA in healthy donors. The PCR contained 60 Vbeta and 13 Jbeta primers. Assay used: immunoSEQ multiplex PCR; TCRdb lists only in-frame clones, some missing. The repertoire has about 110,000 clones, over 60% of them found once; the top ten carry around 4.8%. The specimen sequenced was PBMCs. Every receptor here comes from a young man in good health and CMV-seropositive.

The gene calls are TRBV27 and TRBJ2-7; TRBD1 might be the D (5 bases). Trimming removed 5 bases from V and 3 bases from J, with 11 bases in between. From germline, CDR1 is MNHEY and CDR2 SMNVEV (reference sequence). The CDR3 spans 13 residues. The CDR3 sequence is CASSQGRGYEQYF. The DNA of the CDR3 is TGTGCCAGCAGTCAGGGTCGAGGCTACGAGCAGTACTTC.

The CDR3 region is CASSPYALRASSYEQYF. CDR3 nucleotide sequence: TGTGCCAGCTCACCATACGCTCTCAGGGCGTCGAGCTACGAGCAGTACTTC. The chain carries TRBV18 and TRBJ2-7, with TRBD1 as a possible D gene (5 bases). The CDR3 extends over 17 amino acids. CDR1 is KGHSH, CDR2 LQKENI, per germline. Between the trimmed V and J ends, which lost 2 bases and 3 bases, there was a span of 20 bases.

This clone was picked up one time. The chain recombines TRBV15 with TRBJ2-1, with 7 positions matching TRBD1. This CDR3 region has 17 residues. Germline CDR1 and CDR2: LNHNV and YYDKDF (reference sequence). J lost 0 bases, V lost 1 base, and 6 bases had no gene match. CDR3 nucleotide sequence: TGTGCCACCAGCAGAGCCGTCCGGGACAGCTCCTACAATGAGCAGTTCTTC. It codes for CATSRAVRDSSYNEQFF.

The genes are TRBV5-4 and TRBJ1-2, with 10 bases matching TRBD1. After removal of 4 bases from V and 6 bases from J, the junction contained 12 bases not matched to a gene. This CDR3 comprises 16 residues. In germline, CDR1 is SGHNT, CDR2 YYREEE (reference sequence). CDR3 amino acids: CASSGDYGTGDDGYTF. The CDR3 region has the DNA TGTGCCAGCAGCGGGGACTACGGGACAGGGGATGATGGCTACACCTTC.

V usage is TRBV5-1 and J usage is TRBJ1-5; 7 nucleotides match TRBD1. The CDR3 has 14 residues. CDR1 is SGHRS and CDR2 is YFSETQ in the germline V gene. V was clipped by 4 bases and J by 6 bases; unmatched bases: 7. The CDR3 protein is CASSPGQVGQPQHF. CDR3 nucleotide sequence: TGCGCCAGCAGCCCCGGACAGGTCGGTCAGCCCCAGCATTTT.

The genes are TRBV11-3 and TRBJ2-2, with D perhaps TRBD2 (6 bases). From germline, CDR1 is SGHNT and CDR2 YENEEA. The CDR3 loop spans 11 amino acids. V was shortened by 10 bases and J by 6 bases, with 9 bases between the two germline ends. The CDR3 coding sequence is TGTGCCACCTCGGGGGCCGGGGAGCTGTTTTTT. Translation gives CATSGAGELFF. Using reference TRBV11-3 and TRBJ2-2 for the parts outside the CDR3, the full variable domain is EAGVVQSPRYKIIEKKQPVAFWCNPISGHNTLYWYLQNLGQGPELLIRYENEEAVDDSQLPKDRFSAERLKGVDSTLKIQPAELGDSAVYLCATSGAGELFFGEGSRLTVL.

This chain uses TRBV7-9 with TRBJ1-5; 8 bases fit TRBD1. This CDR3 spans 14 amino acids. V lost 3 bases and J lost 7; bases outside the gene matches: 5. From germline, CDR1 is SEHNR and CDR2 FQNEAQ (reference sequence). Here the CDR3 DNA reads TGTGCCAGCAGCTTTTCAGGGGGCGGGCAGCCCCAGCATTTT. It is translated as CASSFSGGGQPQHF.

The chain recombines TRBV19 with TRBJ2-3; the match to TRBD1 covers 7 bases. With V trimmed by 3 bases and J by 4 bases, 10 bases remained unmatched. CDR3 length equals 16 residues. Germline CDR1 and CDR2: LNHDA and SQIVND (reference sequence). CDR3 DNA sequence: TGTGCCAGTAGTATTTGGACAGGATCAATAGCAGATACGCAGTATTTT. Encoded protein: CASSIWTGSIADTQYF.

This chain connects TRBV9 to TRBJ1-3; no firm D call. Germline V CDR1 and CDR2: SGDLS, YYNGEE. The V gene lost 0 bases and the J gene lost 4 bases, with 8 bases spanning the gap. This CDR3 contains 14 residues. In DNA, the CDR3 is TGTGCCAGCAGCGTAGGCGCTTACGGAAACACCATATATTTT. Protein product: CASSVGAYGNTIYF.